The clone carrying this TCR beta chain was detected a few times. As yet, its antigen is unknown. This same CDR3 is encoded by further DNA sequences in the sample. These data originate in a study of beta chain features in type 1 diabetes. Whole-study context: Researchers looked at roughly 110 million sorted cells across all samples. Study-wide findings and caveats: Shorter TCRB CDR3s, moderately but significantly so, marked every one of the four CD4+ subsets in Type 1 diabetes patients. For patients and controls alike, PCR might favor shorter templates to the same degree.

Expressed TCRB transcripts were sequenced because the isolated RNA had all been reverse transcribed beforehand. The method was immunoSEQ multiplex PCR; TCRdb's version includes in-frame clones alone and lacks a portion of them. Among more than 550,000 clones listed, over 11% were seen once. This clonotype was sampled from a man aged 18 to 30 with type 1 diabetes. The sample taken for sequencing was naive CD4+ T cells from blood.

This CDR3 is CSVGQGSYEQYF. The CDR3 DNA sequence: TGCAGCGTGGGACAGGGAAGCTACGAGCAGTACTTC. The chain recombines TRBV29-1 with TRBJ2-7; 9 bases map to TRBD1. The CDR3 has 12 amino acids. CDR1 is SQVTM, CDR2 ANQGSEA, per germline. V lost 6 bases and J lost 3; bases outside the gene matches: 3.